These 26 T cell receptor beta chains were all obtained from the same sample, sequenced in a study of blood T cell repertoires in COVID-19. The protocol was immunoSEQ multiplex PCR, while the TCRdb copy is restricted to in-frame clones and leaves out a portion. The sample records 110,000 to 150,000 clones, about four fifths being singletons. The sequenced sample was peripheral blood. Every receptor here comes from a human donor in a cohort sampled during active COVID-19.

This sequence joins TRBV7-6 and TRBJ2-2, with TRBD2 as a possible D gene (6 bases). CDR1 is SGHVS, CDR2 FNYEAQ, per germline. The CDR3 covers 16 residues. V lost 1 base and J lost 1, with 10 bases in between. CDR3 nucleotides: TGTGCCAGCAGCTTAGTGTGGGGGGTGAACACCGGGGAGCTGTTTTTT. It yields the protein CASSLVWGVNTGELFF.

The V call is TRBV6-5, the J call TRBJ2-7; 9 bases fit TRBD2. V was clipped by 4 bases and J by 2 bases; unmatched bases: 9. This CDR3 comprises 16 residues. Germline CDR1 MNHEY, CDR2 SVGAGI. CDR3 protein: CASSLPNSGSPYEQYF. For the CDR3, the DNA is TGTGCCAGCAGTTTACCTAATAGCGGGAGTCCCTACGAGCAGTACTTC.

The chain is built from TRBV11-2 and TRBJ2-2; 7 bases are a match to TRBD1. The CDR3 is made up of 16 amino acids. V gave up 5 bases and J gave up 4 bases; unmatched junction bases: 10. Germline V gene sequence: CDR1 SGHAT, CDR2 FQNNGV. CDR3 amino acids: CASSPLGAGGTGELFF. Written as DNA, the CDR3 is TGTGCCAGCAGCCCCCTTGGTGCAGGGGGCACCGGGGAGCTGTTTTTT.

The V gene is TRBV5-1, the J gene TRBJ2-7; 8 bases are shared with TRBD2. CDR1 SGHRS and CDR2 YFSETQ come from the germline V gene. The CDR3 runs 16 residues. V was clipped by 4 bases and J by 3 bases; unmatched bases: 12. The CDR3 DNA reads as TGCGCCAGCAGCCCCGACGCAAGCGGGAGCTTCTACGAGCAGTACTTC. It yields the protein CASSPDASGSFYEQYF.

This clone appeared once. CDR3 sequence reads: CARGPQSGRGETQYF. The DNA for the CDR3 is TGTGCCAGAGGGCCCCAGAGCGGGAGAGGGGAGACCCAGTACTTC. The rearrangement joins TRBV27 to TRBJ2-5; TRBD2 aligns across 8 bases. This CDR3 is 15 amino acids long. Trimming cost V 9 bases and J 5 bases; bases outside gene matches: 14. Germline V gives CDR1 MNHEY, CDR2 SMNVEV (reference sequence).

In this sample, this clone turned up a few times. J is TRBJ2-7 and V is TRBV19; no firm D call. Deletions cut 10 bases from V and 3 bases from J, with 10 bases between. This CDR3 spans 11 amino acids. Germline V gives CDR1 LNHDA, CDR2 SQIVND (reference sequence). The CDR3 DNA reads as TGTGCCACCATGAGTCTCTACGAGCAGTACTTC. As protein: CATMSLYEQYF.

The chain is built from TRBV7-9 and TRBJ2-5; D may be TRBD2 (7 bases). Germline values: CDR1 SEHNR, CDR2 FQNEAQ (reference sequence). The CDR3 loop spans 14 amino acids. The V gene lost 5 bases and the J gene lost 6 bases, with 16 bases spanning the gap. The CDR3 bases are TGTGCCAGCAGCGAGGGGGGGGGTCCGAAGACCCAGTACTTC. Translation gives CASSEGGGPKTQYF.

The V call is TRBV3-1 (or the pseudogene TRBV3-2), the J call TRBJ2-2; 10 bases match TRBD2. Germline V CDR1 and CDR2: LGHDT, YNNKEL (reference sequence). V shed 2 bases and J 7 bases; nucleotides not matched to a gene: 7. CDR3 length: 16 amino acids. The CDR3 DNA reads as TGTGCCAGCAGCCAACAAGCGGGAGGGGGAAGCGGGGAGCTGTTTTTT. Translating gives CASSQQAGGGSGELFF.

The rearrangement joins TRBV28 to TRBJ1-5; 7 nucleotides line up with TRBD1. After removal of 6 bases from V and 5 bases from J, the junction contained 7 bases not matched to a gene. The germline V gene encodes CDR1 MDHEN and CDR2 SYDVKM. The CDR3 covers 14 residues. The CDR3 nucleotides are TGTGCCAGCAGCCTGACAGGGCGGGATCAGCCCCAGCATTTT. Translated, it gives CASSLTGRDQPQHF. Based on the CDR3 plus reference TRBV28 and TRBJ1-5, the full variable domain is DVKVTQSSRYLVKRTGEKVFLECVQDMDHENMFWYRQDPGLGLRLIYFSYDVKMKEKGDIPEGYSVSREKKERFSLILESASTNQTSMYLCASSLTGRDQPQHFGDGTRLSIL.

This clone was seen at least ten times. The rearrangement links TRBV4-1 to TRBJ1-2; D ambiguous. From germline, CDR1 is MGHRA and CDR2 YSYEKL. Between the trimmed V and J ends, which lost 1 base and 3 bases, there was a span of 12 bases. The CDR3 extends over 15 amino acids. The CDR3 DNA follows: TGCGCCAGCAGCCAAGGGATCAGGTTGGACTATGGCTACACCTTC. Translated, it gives CASSQGIRLDYGYTF.

In DNA form, the CDR3 reads TGTGCCAGCAGCTTCCGACAGGGACCGGACACTGAAGCTTTCTTT. Encoded protein: CASSFRQGPDTEAFF. V is TRBV7-9 and J is TRBJ1-1, with TRBD1 matching over 7 bases. The V and J ends lost 3 bases and 3 bases, in that order; junction bases with no gene match: 7. CDR3 length: 15 amino acids. The V gene's germline CDR1 is SEHNR and CDR2 FQNEAQ (reference sequence).

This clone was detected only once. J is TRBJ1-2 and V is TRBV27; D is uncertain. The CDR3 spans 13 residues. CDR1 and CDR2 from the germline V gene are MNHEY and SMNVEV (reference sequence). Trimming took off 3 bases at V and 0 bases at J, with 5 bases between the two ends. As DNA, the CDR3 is TGTGCCAGCAGTTTCTCGGCTAACTATGGCTACACCTTC. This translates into CASSFSANYGYTF.

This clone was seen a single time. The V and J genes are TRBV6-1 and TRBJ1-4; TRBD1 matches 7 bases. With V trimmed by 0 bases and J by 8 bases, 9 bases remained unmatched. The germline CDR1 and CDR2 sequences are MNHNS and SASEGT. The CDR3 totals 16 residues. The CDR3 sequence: CASSEATGSLGEKLFF. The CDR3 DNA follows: TGTGCCAGCAGTGAAGCGACAGGGAGTTTAGGCGAAAAACTGTTTTTT.

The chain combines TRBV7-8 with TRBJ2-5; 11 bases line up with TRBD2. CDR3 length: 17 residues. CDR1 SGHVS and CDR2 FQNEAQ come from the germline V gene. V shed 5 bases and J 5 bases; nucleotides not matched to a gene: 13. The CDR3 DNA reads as TGTGCCAGCAGCCCACGACTAGCGGGATGGTCGTTTGAGACCCAGTACTTC. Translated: CASSPRLAGWSFETQYF.

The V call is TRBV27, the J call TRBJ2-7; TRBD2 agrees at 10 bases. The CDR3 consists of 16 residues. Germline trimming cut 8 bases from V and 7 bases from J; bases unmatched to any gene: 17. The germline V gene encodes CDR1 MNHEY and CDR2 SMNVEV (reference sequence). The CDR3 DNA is TGTGCCAGCTCAAAACCTGAGGCTAGCGGGAGATGGGAGCAGTACTTC. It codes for CASSKPEASGRWEQYF.

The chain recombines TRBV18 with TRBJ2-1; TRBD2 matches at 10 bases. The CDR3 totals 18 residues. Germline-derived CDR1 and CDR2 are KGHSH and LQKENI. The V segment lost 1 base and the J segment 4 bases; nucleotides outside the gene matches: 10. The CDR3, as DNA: TGTGCCAGCTCACCACTATCCACGGGACTAGCGCTTTACAATGAGCAGTTCTTC. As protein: CASSPLSTGLALYNEQFF.

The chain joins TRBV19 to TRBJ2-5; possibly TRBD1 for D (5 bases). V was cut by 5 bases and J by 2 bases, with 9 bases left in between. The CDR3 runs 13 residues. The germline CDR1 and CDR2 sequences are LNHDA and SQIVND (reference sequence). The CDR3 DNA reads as TGTGCCAGTAGTCAGGGTCAGCAAGAGACCCAGTACTTC. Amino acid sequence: CASSQGQQETQYF.

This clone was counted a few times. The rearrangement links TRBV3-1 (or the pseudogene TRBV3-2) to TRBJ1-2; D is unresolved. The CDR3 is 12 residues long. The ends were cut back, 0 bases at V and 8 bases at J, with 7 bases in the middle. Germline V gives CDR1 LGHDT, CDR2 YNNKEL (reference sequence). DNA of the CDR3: TGTGCCAGCAGCCAAGATTCCCGGGGCTACACCTTC. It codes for CASSQDSRGYTF.

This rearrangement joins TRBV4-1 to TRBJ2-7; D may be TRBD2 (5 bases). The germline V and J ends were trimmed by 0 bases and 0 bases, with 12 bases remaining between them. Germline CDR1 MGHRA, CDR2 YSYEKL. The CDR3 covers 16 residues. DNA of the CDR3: TGCGCCAGCAGCCAAGATTTACGGGGTTCCTCCTACGAGCAGTACTTC. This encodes CASSQDLRGSSYEQYF.

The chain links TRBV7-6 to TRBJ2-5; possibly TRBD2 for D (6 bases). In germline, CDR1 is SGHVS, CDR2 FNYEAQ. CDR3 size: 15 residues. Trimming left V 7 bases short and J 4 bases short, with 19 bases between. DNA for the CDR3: TGTGCCAGCAACCACGCCCTCGGGCGGGGAGAGACCCAGTACTTC. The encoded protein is CASNHALGRGETQYF.

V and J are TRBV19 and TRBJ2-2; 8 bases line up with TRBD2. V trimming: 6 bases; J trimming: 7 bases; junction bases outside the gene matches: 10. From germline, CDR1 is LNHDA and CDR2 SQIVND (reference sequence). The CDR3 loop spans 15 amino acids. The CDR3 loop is CASSLPGLVGGELFF. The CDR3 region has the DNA TGTGCCAGTAGCCTACCGGGACTAGTCGGCGGGGAGCTGTTTTTT. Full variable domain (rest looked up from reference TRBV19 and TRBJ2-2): DGGITQSPKYLFRKEGQNVTLSCEQNLNHDAMYWYRQDPGQGLRLIYYSQIVNDFQKGDIAEGYSVSREKKESFPLTVTSAQKNPTAFYLCASSLPGLVGGELFFGEGSRLTVL.

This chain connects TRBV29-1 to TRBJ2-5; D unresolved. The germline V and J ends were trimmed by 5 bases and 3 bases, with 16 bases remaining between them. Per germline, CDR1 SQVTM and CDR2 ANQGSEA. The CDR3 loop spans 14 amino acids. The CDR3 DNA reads TGCAGCGTTCGCTGGGCCACGTTCAAAGAGACCCAGTACTTC. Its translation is CSVRWATFKETQYF.

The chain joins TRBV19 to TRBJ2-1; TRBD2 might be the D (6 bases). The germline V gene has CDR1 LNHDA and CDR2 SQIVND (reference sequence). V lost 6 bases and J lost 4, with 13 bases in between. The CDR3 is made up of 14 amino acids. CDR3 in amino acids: CASRPPGLYNEQFF. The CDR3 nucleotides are TGTGCCAGTAGACCCCCGGGACTTTACAATGAGCAGTTCTTC.

CDR3 region: CASSPGTRRSNEQFF. The CDR3 nucleotides read TGTGCCAGCAGCCCCGGGACTAGGCGTAGTAATGAGCAGTTCTTC. The chain links TRBV6-5 to TRBJ2-1, with 8 bases lining up with TRBD2. The trim removed 6 bases at V and 7 bases at J, leaving 11 bases unmatched. The germline gives CDR1 MNHEY, CDR2 SVGAGI. The CDR3 length is 15 residues.

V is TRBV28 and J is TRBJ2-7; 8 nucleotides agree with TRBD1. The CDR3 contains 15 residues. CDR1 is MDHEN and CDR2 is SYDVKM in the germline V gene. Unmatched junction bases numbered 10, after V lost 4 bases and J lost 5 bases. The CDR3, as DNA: TGTGCCAGCAGTTACACGGGACAGGCTTTCCACGAGCAGTACTTC. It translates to CASSYTGQAFHEQYF.

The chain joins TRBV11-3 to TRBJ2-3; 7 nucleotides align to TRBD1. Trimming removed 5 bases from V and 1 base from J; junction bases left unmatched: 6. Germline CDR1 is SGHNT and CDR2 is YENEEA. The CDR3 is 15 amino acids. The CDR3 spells CASSPQGERTDTQYF. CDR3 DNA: TGTGCCAGCAGCCCTCAGGGGGAACGCACAGATACGCAGTATTTT. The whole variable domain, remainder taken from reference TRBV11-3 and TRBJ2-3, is EAGVVQSPRYKIIEKKQPVAFWCNPISGHNTLYWYLQNLGQGPELLIRYENEEAVDDSQLPKDRFSAERLKGVDSTLKIQPAELGDSAVYLCASSPQGERTDTQYFGPGTRLTVL.